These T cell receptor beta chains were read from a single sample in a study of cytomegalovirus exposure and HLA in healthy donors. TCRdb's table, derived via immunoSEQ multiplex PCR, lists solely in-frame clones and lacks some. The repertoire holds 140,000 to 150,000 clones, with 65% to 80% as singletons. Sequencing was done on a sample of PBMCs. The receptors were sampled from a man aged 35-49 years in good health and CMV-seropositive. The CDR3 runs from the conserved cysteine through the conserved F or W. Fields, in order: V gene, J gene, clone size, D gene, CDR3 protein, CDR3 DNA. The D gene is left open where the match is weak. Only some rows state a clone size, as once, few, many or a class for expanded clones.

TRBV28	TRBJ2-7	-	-	CASSLRTLEQYF	TGTGCCAGCAGTTTGAGGACACTCGAGCAGTACTTC
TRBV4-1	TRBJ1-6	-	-	CASSAQGAYNSPLHF	TGCGCCAGCAGTGCGCAGGGCGCCTATAATTCACCCCTCCACTTT
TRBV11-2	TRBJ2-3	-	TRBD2	CASSSREEGTDTQYF	TGTGCCAGCAGCTCGCGGGAGGAGGGAACAGATACGCAGTATTTT
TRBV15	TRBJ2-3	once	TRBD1	CATSRGGTGNADTQYF	TGTGCCACCAGCAGAGGTGGGACAGGGAACGCAGATACGCAGTATTTT
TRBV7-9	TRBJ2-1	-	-	CSSSLSHNEQFF	TGTTCCAGCAGCCTTAGCCACAATGAGCAGTTCTTC
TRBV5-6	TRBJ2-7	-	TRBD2	CASSLGLAGGEQYF	TGTGCCAGCAGCTTGGGACTAGCGGGAGGCGAGCAGTACTTC
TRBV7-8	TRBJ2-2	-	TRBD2	CASSLGGGKELFF	TGTGCCAGCAGCTTAGGGGGGGGAAAGGAGCTGTTTTTT
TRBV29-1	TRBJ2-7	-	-	CSAQGSSRTYEQYF	TGCAGCGCTCAGGGAAGTTCTAGGACCTACGAGCAGTACTTC
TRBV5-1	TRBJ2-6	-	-	CASSLAGSGANVLTF	TGCGCCAGCAGCTTGGCGGGCTCTGGGGCCAACGTCCTGACTTTC
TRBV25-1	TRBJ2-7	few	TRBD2	CASSLAGGEQYF	TGTGCCAGCAGCCTAGCGGGAGGAGAGCAGTACTTC
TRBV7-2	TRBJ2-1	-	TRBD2	CASSLTAFSGREQFF	TGTGCCAGCAGCTTAACAGCTTTTAGCGGGAGGGAGCAGTTCTTC
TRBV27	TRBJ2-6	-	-	CASSLIGAGANVLTF	TGTGCCAGCAGTTTGATAGGGGCTGGGGCCAACGTCCTGACTTTC
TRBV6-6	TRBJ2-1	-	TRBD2	CATGLADNEQFF	TGTGCTACCGGACTAGCGGACAATGAGCAGTTCTTC
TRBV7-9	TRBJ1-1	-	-	CSSSLEGGVGAFF	TGTTCCAGCAGCTTAGAGGGCGGGGTCGGTGCTTTCTTT
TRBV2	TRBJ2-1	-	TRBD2	CASSGPSGYNEQFF	TGTGCCAGCAGTGGGCCTAGCGGTTACAATGAGCAGTTCTTC
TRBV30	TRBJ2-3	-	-	CAWGQASTDTQYF	TGTGCCTGGGGGCAAGCTAGCACAGATACGCAGTATTTT
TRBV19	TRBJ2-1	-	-	CASSISRGSFNEQFF	TGTGCCAGTAGTATATCCAGGGGATCCTTCAATGAGCAGTTCTTC
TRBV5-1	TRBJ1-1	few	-	CASSLGPRDTEAFF	TGCGCCAGCAGCTTGGGACCGAGGGACACTGAAGCTTTCTTT
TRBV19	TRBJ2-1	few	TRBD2	CASSRLAGWNNEQFF	TGTGCCAGTAGTAGACTAGCGGGATGGAACAATGAGCAGTTCTTC
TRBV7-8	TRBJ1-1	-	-	CASSLGRNTEAFF	TGTGCCAGCAGCTTAGGGAGGAACACTGAAGCTTTCTTT
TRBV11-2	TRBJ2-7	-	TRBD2	CASTHGLAGVGSYEQYF	TGTGCCAGCACCCATGGACTAGCGGGAGTAGGGTCCTACGAGCAGTACTTC
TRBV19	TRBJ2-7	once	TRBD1	CATRTGPFGPYEQYF	TGTGCCACCCGGACAGGACCCTTTGGACCCTACGAGCAGTACTTC
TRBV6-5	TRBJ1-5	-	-	CASRVTSGGPQHF	TGTGCCAGCAGGGTGACCTCAGGAGGGCCCCAGCATTTT
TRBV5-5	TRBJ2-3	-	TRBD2	CASSFSGSGTDTQYF	TGTGCCAGCAGTTTTAGCGGGAGTGGCACAGATACGCAGTATTTT
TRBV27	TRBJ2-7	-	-	CASSLSWRNEQYF	TGTGCCAGCAGTTTATCGTGGAGGAACGAGCAGTACTTC
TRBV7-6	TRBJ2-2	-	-	CASSLDPGFGELFF	TGTGCCAGCAGCTTAGACCCAGGGTTTGGGGAGCTGTTTTTT
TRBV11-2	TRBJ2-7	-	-	CASSLGAGPYEQYF	TGTGCCAGCAGCTTAGGTGCAGGGCCTTACGAGCAGTACTTC
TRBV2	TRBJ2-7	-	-	CASSARGTYEQYF	TGTGCCAGCAGTGCCCGGGGGACCTACGAGCAGTACTTC